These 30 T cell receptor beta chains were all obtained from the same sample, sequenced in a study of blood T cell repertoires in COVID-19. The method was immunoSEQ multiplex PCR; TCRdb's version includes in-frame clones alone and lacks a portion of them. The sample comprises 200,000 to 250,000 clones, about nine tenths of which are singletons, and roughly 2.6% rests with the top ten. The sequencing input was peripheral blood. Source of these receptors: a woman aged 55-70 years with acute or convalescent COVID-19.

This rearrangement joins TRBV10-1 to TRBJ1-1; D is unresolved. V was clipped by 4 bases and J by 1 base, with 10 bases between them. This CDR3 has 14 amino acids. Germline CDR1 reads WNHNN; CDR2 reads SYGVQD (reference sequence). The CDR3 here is CASSVGKRNTEAFF. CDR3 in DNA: TGCGCCAGCAGTGTCGGGAAAAGGAACACTGAAGCTTTCTTT.

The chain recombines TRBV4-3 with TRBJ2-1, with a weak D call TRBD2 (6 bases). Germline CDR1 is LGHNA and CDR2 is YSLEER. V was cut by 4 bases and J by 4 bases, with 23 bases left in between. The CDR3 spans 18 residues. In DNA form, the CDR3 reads TGCGCCAGCAGCCCCCGGGCTTCGGGACGGGAGTGGTACAATGAGCAGTTCTTC. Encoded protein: CASSPRASGREWYNEQFF.

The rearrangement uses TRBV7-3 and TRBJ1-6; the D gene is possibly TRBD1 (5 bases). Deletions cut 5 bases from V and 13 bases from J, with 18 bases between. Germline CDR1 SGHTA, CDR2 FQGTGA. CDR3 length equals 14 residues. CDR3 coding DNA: TGTGCCAGCAGCGAAACGCAGGGTATTACGCCCCTCCACTTT. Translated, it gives CASSETQGITPLHF.

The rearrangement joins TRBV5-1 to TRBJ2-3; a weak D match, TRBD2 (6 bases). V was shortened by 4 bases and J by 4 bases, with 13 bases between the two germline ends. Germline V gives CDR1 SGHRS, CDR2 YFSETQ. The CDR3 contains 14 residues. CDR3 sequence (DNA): TGCGCCAGCAGCCCTGGTGGAGGGGCAGATACGCAGTATTTT. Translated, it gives CASSPGGGADTQYF.

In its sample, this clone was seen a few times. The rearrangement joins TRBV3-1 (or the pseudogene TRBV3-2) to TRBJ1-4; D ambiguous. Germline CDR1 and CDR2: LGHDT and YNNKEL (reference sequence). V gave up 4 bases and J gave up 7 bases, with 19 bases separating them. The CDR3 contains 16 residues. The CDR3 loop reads CASSPPLRGFGEKLFF. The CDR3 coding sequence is TGTGCCAGCAGCCCTCCACTTAGAGGGTTTGGTGAAAAACTGTTTTTT.

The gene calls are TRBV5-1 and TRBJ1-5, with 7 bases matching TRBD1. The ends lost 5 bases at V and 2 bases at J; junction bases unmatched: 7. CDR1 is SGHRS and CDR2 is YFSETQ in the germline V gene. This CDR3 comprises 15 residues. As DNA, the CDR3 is TGCGCCAGCAGGTCCGGGACAGAGCGCAATCAGCCCCAGCATTTT. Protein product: CASRSGTERNQPQHF.

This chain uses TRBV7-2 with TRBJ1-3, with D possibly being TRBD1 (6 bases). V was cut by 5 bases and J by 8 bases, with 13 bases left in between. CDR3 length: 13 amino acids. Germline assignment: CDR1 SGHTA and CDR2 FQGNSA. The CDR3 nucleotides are TGTGCCAGCAGCCATCAATCAGGGGACACCATATATTTT. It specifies CASSHQSGDTIYF.

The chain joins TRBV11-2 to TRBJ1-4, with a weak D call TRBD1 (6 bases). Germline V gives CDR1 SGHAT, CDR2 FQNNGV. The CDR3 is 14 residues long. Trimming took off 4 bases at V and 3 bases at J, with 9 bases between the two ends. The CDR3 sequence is CASSYRVANEKLFF. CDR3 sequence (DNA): TGTGCCAGCAGCTACAGGGTAGCTAATGAAAAACTGTTTTTT. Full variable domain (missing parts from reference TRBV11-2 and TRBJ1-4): EAGVAQSPRYKIIEKRQSVAFWCNPISGHATLYWYQQILGQGPKLLIQFQNNGVVDDSQLPKDRFSAERLKGVDSTLKIQPAKLEDSAVYLCASSYRVANEKLFFGSGTQLSVL.

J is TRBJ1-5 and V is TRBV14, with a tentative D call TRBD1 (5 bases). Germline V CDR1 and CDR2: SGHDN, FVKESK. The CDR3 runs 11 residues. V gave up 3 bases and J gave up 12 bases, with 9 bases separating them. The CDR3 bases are TGTGCCAGCAGCCAGGGTAGGGGCCAGCATTTT. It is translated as CASSQGRGQHF. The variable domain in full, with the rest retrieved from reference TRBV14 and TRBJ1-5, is EAGVTQFPSHSVIEKGQTVTLRCDPISGHDNLYWYRRVMGKEIKFLLHFVKESKQDESGMPNNRFLAERTGGTYSTLKVQPAELEDSGVYFCASSQGRGQHFGDGTRLSIL.

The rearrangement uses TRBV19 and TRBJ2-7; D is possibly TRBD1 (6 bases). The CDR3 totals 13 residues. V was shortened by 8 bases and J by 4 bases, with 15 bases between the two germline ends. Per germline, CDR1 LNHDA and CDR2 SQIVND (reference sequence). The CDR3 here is CASSWGHGYEQYF. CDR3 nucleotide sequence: TGTGCCAGTTCCTGGGGGCACGGTTACGAGCAGTACTTC. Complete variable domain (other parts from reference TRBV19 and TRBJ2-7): DGGITQSPKYLFRKEGQNVTLSCEQNLNHDAMYWYRQDPGQGLRLIYYSQIVNDFQKGDIAEGYSVSREKKESFPLTVTSAQKNPTAFYLCASSWGHGYEQYFGPGTRLTVT.

CDR3 DNA: TGTGCCAGCAGCAGGGGACAGGGAGAAGGCTACACCTTC. Amino acid sequence: CASSRGQGEGYTF. The chain recombines TRBV6-5 with TRBJ1-2; 9 bases map to TRBD1. The CDR3 sequence is 13 residues long. J gave up 8 bases and V 6 bases, and 7 bases lay outside the gene matches. The V gene's germline CDR1 is MNHEY and CDR2 SVGAGI.

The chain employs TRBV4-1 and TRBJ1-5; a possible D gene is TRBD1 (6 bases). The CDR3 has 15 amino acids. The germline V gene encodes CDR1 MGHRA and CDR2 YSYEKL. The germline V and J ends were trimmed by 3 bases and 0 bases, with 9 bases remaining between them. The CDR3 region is CASSQPGASNQPQHF. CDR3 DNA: TGCGCCAGCAGCCAGCCAGGGGCTAGCAATCAGCCCCAGCATTTT.

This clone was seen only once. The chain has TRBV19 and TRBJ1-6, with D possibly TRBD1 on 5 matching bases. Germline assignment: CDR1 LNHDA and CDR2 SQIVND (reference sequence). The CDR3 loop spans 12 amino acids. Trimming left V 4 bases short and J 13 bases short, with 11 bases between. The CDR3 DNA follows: TGTGCCAGTAGTAGGGGGGAGGAGCCCCTCCACTTT. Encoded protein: CASSRGEEPLHF.

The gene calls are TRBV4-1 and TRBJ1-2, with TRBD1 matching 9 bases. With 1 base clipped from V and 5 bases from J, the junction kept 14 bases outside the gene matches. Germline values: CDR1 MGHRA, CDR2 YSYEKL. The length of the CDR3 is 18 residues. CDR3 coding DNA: TGCGCCAGCAGCCAAGCGATAGCGGGACAGGGATTTGGGTATGGCTACACCTTC. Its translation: CASSQAIAGQGFGYGYTF.

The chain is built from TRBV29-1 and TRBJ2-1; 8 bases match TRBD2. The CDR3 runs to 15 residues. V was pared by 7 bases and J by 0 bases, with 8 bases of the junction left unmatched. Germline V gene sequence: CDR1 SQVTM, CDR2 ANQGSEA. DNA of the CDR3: TGCAGCGGAGGGGGTGGGACTAGCTCCTACAATGAGCAGTTCTTC. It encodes CSGGGGTSSYNEQFF.

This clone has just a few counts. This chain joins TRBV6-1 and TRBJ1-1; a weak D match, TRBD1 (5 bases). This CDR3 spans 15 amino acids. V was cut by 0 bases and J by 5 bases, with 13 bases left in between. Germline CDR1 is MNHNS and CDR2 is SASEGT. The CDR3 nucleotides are TGTGCCAGCAGTGAAGCGCAAGCAGGGAAAACTGAAGCTTTCTTT. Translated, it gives CASSEAQAGKTEAFF.

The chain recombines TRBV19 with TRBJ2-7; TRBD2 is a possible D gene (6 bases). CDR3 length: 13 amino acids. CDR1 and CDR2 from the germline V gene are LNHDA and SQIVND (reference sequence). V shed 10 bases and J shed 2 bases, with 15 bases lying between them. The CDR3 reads CATGLSNPYEQYF. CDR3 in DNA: TGTGCCACGGGACTGTCTAACCCCTACGAGCAGTACTTC.

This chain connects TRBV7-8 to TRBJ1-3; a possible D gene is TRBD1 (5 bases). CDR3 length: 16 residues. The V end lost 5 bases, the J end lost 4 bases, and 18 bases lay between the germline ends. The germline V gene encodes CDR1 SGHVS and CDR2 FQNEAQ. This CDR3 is CASSDITTAVGNTIYF. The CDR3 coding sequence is TGTGCCAGCAGCGATATTACGACAGCAGTAGGAAACACCATATATTTT.

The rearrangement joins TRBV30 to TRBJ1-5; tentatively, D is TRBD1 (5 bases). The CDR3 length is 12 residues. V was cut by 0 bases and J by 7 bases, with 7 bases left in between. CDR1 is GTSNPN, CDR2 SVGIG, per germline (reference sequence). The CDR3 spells CAWSVGLQPQHF. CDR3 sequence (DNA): TGTGCCTGGAGTGTGGGGCTGCAGCCCCAGCATTTT. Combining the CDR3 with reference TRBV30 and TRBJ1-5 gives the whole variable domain SQTIHQWPATLVQPVGSPLSLECTVEGTSNPNLYWYRQAAGRGLQLLFYSVGIGQISSEVPQNLSASRPQDRQFILSSKKLLLSDSGFYLCAWSVGLQPQHFGDGTRLSIL.

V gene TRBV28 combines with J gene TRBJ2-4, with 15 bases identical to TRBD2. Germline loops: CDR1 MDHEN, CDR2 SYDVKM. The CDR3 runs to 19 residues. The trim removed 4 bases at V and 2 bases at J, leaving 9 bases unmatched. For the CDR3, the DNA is TGTGCCAGCAGTTCCCTTGGACTAGCGGGAGGGCCAACCAAAAACATTCAGTACTTC. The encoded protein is CASSSLGLAGGPTKNIQYF.

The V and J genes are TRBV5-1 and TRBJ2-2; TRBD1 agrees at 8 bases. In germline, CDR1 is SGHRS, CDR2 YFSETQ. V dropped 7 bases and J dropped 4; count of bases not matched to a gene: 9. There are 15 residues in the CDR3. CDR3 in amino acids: CASASDRAGTGELFF. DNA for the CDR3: TGCGCCAGCGCCTCGGACAGGGCGGGCACCGGGGAGCTGTTTTTT.

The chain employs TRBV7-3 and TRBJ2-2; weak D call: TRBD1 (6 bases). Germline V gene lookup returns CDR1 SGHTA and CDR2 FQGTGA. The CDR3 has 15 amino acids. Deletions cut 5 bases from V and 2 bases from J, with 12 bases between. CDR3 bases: TGTGCCAGCAGCCCCCGGGACACTAACACCGGGGAGCTGTTTTTT. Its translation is CASSPRDTNTGELFF.

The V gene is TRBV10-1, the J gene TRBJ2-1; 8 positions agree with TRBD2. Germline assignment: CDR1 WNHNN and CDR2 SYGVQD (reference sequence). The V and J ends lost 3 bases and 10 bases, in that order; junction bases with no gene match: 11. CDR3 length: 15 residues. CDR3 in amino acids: CASSDEVAGRREQFF. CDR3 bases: TGCGCCAGCAGTGATGAGGTAGCGGGACGTCGGGAGCAGTTCTTC.

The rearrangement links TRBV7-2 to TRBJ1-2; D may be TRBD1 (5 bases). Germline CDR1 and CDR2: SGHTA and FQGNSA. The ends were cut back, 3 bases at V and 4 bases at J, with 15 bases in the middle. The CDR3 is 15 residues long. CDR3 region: CASSFGGQGSYGYTF. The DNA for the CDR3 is TGTGCCAGCAGCTTCGGGGGTCAGGGATCCTATGGCTACACCTTC.

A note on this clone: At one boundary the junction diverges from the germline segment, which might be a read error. The CDR3, as DNA: TGTGTCAGCAGTGGGGAGTCCTCCCAAGAGACCCAGTACTTC. It is translated as CVSSGESSQETQYF. The chain employs TRBV3-1 (or the pseudogene TRBV3-2) and TRBJ2-5, with a possible D match to TRBD2 (5 bases). Germline V gene data show CDR1 as LGHDT and CDR2 as YNNKEL (reference sequence). This CDR3 has 14 amino acids.

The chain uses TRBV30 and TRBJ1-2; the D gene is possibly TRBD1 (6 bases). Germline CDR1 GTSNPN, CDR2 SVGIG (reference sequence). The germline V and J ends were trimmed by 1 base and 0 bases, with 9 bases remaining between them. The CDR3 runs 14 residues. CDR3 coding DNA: TGTGCCTGGAGTGACAGGGCTACTAACTATGGCTACACCTTC. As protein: CAWSDRATNYGYTF.

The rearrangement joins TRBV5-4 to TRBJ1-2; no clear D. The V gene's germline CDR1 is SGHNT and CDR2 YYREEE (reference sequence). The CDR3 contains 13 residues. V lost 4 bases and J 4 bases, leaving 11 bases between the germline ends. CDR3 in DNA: TGTGCCAGCAGCCCGGACGGGAGCTATGGCTACACCTTC. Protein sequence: CASSPDGSYGYTF.

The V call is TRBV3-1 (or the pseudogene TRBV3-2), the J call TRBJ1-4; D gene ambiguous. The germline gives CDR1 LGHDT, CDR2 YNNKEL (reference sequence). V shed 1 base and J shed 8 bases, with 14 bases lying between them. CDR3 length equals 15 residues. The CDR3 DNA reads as TGTGCCAGCAGCCAAGTTGGCACCACGGGGGAAAAACTGTTTTTT. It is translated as CASSQVGTTGEKLFF.

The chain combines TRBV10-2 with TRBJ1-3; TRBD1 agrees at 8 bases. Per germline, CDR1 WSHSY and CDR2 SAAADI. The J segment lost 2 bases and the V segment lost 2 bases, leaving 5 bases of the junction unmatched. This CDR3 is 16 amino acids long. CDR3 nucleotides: TGCGCCAGCAGTGAGCGGCAGGGGGCTACTGGAAACACCATATATTTT. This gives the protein CASSERQGATGNTIYF.

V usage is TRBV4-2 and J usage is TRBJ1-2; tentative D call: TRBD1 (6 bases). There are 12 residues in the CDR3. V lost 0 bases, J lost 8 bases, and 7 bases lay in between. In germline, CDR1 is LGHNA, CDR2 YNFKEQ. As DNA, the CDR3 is TGTGCCAGCAGCCAAGAACAGGGAGGCTACACCTTC. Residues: CASSQEQGGYTF.